This TCR beta chain comes out of a study of cytomegalovirus exposure and HLA in healthy donors. This CDR3 comprises 17 residues. Germline-derived CDR1 and CDR2 are SEHNR and FQNEAQ (reference sequence). Trimming shortened V by 1 base and J by 0 bases, and 13 bases separated the two germline ends. As for this clone: The antigen is undetermined.

PCR was performed using 60 Vbeta and 13 Jbeta primers. Clones were sequenced by immunoSEQ multiplex PCR, and TCRdb holds only the in-frame ones, with some missing. The sample contains 60,000 to 80,000 clones, more than 65% of which appear only once. Findings and limits, study-wide: The study put about 180 TCR beta chains on its list as cytomegalovirus-associated. CMV serostatus was the sole immune exposure information available.

The sequence was obtained from a woman aged 30 to 39 in good health and CMV-seronegative. The chain is built from TRBV7-9 and TRBJ1-3; unclear D gene. The sequenced sample was PBMCs. This CDR3 is CASSLDGRQSSGNTIYF. CDR3 nucleotide sequence: TGTGCCAGCAGCTTAGACGGTCGCCAATCCTCTGGAAACACCATATATTTT.